Listed here is a single TCR beta chain. The data derive from a study of CD8+ T cells in alopecia areata. It was cDNA, reverse transcribed from extracted RNA, that served as the sequencing template. Generated by immunoSEQ multiplex PCR, the TCRdb table keeps only in-frame clones and is missing some. The data hold some 170,000 clones, with around 64% observed a single time. The V gene's germline CDR1 is MDHEN and CDR2 SYDVKM. This CDR3 has 17 amino acids. After removal of 2 bases from V and 2 bases from J, the junction contained 10 bases not matched to a gene. This sequence originates from a human donor with alopecia areata. The specimen comprised CD8+ T cells sorted from blood, sampled at week 0. The chain recombines TRBV28 with TRBJ2-7, with 9 bases matching TRBD1. The CDR3 loop is CASSLLPVGQGAYEQYF. DNA for the CDR3: TGTGCCAGCAGTTTACTCCCTGTGGGACAGGGCGCCTACGAGCAGTACTTC.